This T cell receptor beta chain was documented in a study of chemoradiotherapy in HPV16-positive cancers. The sample holds a few counts of this clone. Measured with immunoSEQ multiplex PCR; TCRdb has only the in-frame clones, and not every one. The data show about 5,900 clones, approximately 70% seen once. Looked up from germline, CDR1 is SQVTM and CDR2 is ANQGSEA. The CDR3 runs 13 residues. The V end was cut by 4 bases, the J end by 5 bases, with 14 bases between. The genes are TRBV29-1 and TRBJ1-2; D not certain. The clonotype originates from a human donor with HPV-associated anogenital cancer. Collection took place from a patient who underwent chemoradiotherapy. For the CDR3, the DNA is TGCAGCGTTGTCCCAGACGGCACTTATGGCTACACCTTC. Amino acids: CSVVPDGTYGYTF.